Listed here are 15 T cell receptor beta chains from one sample, sequenced in a study of TIL therapy for anti-PD-1-resistant metastatic lung cancer. Documented time point: pre-treatment sample, taken before nivolumab and TIL therapy. The libraries were made with immunoSEQ v3. Sequencing used immunoSEQ multiplex PCR; TCRdb keeps in-frame clones, though not all of them. This table has 52,000 or so clones, approximately 80% appearing once. The sample here was blood, taken at baseline. These receptors originate from a person aged 25 to 85 with non-small cell lung cancer.

This clone was detected only a few times. The chain links TRBV7-9 to TRBJ2-1; D uncertain. V shed 8 bases and J shed 5 bases, with 13 bases lying between them. CDR3 length: 13 amino acids. The germline V gene has CDR1 SEHNR and CDR2 FQNEAQ (reference sequence). This chain's CDR3 is CASFNEAHNEQFF. The CDR3 DNA is TGTGCCAGCTTCAACGAGGCTCACAATGAGCAGTTCTTC.

The J gene is TRBJ2-7, the V gene TRBV5-4, with TRBD1 matching 7 bases. The CDR3 has 14 amino acids. V was pared by 4 bases and J by 3 bases, with 7 bases of the junction left unmatched. Germline V gene sequence: CDR1 SGHNT, CDR2 YYREEE (reference sequence). The CDR3 is CASSAQQGNYEQYF. For the CDR3, the DNA is TGTGCCAGCAGCGCCCAACAGGGGAACTACGAGCAGTACTTC.

The chain carries TRBV7-2 and TRBJ1-1; D not resolved. V dropped 4 bases and J dropped 1 base, with 10 bases sitting between them. This CDR3 has 14 amino acids. The germline V gene has CDR1 SGHTA and CDR2 FQGNSA. The CDR3 here is CASSSSRWNTEAFF. CDR3 DNA: TGTGCCAGCAGCTCCTCGAGGTGGAACACTGAAGCTTTCTTT.

V and J are TRBV15 and TRBJ2-3; 10 bases align to TRBD2. The CDR3 runs to 14 residues. Germline lookup yields CDR1 LNHNV and CDR2 YYDKDF (reference sequence). J was trimmed by 6 bases and V by 6 bases; bases with no gene match: 6. This CDR3 reads CATRVAGGYDTQYF. As DNA, the CDR3 is TGTGCCACCAGAGTAGCGGGGGGTTATGATACGCAGTATTTT.

This clone was seen just once. The chain combines TRBV11-2 with TRBJ2-1; D may be TRBD1 or TRBD2 (6 bases each). In germline, CDR1 is SGHAT, CDR2 FQNNGV. The CDR3 covers 14 residues. V lost 3 bases and J lost 2, with 8 bases in between. This CDR3 reads CASSLGGTYNEQFF. The CDR3 DNA reads as TGTGCCAGCAGCTTGGGGGGCACCTACAATGAGCAGTTCTTC. The entire variable domain, with the rest obtained from reference TRBV11-2 and TRBJ2-1, is as follows: EAGVAQSPRYKIIEKRQSVAFWCNPISGHATLYWYQQILGQGPKLLIQFQNNGVVDDSQLPKDRFSAERLKGVDSTLKIQPAKLEDSAVYLCASSLGGTYNEQFFGPGTRLTVL.

The chain recombines TRBV18 with TRBJ2-7; 11 bases agree with TRBD2. V lost 2 bases and J lost 4; bases outside the gene matches: 7. The CDR3 loop spans 16 amino acids. CDR1 is KGHSH, CDR2 LQKENI, per germline. This CDR3 reads CASSPRDRLAGYEQYF. CDR3 nucleotides: TGTGCCAGCTCACCAAGGGATCGACTAGCGGGGTACGAGCAGTACTTC.

The chain couples TRBV6-2 or TRBV6-3 to TRBJ2-2; no clear D gene. CDR3 length: 12 residues. The germline gives CDR1 MNHEY, CDR2 SVGEGT. Between the trimmed V and J ends, which lost 5 bases and 7 bases, there was a span of 8 bases. This CDR3 is CASSPDVGELFF. The CDR3 DNA reads TGTGCCAGCAGTCCGGACGTCGGGGAGCTGTTTTTT.

This chain links TRBV15 with TRBJ2-7; D is uncertain. The CDR3 sequence is 17 residues long. Germline values: CDR1 LNHNV, CDR2 YYDKDF (reference sequence). V lost 4 bases, J lost 2 bases, and 21 bases lay in between. CDR3 in DNA: TGTGCCACCAGCACCTGGTCGACCCCGCAGTTAGCCTACGAGCAGTACTTC. Amino acid sequence: CATSTWSTPQLAYEQYF.

The chain has TRBV27 and TRBJ2-5; 9 positions agree with TRBD1. With V trimmed by 3 bases and J by 2 bases, 7 bases remained unmatched. Germline V gene data show CDR1 as MNHEY and CDR2 as SMNVEV (reference sequence). The CDR3 covers 16 residues. CDR3 DNA: TGTGCCAGCAGTTTTTCGGGACAGGGACCACAAGAGACCCAGTACTTC. Amino acids: CASSFSGQGPQETQYF.

This chain joins TRBV7-2 and TRBJ2-7; D is ambiguous. V was pared by 1 base and J by 1 base, with 8 bases between. The germline CDR1 and CDR2 sequences are SGHTA and FQGNSA. The CDR3 spans 14 residues. In nucleotides, the CDR3 is TGTGCCAGCAGCTTAGGTGGGCAGTCCTACGAGCAGTACTTC. Protein: CASSLGGQSYEQYF.

The rearrangement joins TRBV11-3 to TRBJ2-7; 11 bases match TRBD1. CDR3 size: 15 residues. Trimming took 2 bases from V and 5 from J; bases not matched to a gene: 5. Germline V gene sequence: CDR1 SGHNT, CDR2 YENEEA. CDR3 protein: CASSLRGTGGNEQYF. The DNA for the CDR3 is TGTGCCAGCAGCTTAAGGGGGACAGGGGGTAACGAGCAGTACTTC.

The chain recombines TRBV7-2 with TRBJ2-5; 10 bases line up with TRBD1. The J segment lost 4 bases and the V segment lost 5 bases, leaving 4 bases of the junction unmatched. Germline-derived CDR1 and CDR2 are SGHTA and FQGNSA. This CDR3 spans 14 amino acids. CDR3 protein: CASSPGQGRETQYF. The CDR3 DNA is TGTGCCAGCAGCCCGGGACAGGGGCGAGAGACCCAGTACTTC.

This clone was seen just once. CDR3 sequence (DNA): TGTGCCAGCAGCCGCGGGGGGGCCTCTTCGTATGAGCAGTTCTTC. It yields the protein CASSRGGASSYEQFF. The chain is built from TRBV5-4 and TRBJ2-1, with TRBD2 matching over 9 bases. The CDR3 consists of 15 residues. Germline V CDR1 and CDR2: SGHNT, YYREEE (reference sequence). The junction had 10 bases not matched to a gene; V was cut back by 4 bases and J by 8 bases.

V and J are TRBV4-3 and TRBJ2-7, with 7 bases aligning to TRBD2. This CDR3 is 14 amino acids long. Germline CDR1 LGHNA, CDR2 YSLEER. J was trimmed by 6 bases and V by 0 bases; bases with no gene match: 5. As DNA, the CDR3 is TGCGCCAGCAGCCAAGATGGGTGGGAGGGCGAGCAGTACTTC. Translating gives CASSQDGWEGEQYF.

This chain connects TRBV19 to TRBJ2-3; 10 bases are shared with TRBD1. V was clipped by 4 bases and J by 4 bases; unmatched bases: 8. Germline values: CDR1 LNHDA, CDR2 SQIVND (reference sequence). The CDR3 runs 16 residues. Here the CDR3 DNA reads TGTGCCAGTAGTACCCCGGGACAGGGGCCAGCAGATACGCAGTATTTT. The encoded protein is CASSTPGQGPADTQYF.